This TCR beta chain emerged from a study of Ad26.COV2.S vaccination and SARS-CoV-2 variants. Treatment denoted: over 15 received Ad26.COV2.S at low or high dose, single or two shots; 5 received placebo; per-sample allocation not given. Day 63 after the first vaccine or placebo injection was the time point for sampling. The administered vaccine (an Ad26 vector) expressed Wuhan-strain SARS-CoV-2 spike. Details on this clone: The target antigen is unknown.

Clones were sequenced by immunoSEQ multiplex PCR, and TCRdb holds only the in-frame ones, with some missing. The sample includes roughly 400,000 clones, about 89% seen only once; the top ten take approximately 1.9%. Overall study findings and caveats: Vaccinees and placebo recipients showed similar non-spike TCR breadth. Breadth and depth estimates from TCRs may understate total T cell responses. People who got the vaccine had more spike-specific TCR breadth than people who got placebo.

Germline V lookup: CDR1 MNHEY, CDR2 SMNVEV (reference sequence). Unmatched junction bases numbered 10, after V lost 5 bases and J lost 0 bases. CDR3 length: 18 residues. The TCR sequence derives from a person aged 18 to 59 who received the Ad26.COV2.S COVID-19 vaccine or a placebo. The specimen comprised peripheral blood, sampled in a trial of Ad26.COV2.S vaccine versus placebo. The chain couples TRBV27 to TRBJ2-3; 11 bases match TRBD2. As DNA, the CDR3 is TGTGCCAGCAGTAGACTAGCGGGATTCTATGTTAGCACAGATACGCAGTATTTT. Translating it yields CASSRLAGFYVSTDTQYF.